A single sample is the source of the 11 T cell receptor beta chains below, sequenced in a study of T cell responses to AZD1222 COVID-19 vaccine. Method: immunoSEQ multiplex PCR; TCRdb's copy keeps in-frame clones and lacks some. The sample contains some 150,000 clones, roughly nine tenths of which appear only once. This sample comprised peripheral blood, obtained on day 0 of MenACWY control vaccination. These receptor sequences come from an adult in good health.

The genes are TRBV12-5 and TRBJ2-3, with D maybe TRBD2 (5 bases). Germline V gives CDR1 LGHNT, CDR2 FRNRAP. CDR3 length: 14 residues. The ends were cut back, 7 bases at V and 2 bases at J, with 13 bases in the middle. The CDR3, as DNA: TGTGCTAGTGCCTTGGGTCGGGACACAGATACGCAGTATTTT. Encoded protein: CASALGRDTDTQYF.

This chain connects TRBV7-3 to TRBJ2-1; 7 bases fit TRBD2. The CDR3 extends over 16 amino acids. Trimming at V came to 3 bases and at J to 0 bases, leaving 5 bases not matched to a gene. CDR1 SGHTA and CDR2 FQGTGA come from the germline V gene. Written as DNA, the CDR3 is TGTGCCAGCAGCTTTTTCGGGACTAACTCCTACAATGAGCAGTTCTTC. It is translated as CASSFFGTNSYNEQFF. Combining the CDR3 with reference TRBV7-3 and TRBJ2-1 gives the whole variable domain GAGVSQTPSNKVTEKGKYVELRCDPISGHTALYWYRQSLGQGPEFLIYFQGTGAADDSGLPNDRFFAVRPEGSVSTLKIQRTERGDSAVYLCASSFFGTNSYNEQFFGPGTRLTVL.

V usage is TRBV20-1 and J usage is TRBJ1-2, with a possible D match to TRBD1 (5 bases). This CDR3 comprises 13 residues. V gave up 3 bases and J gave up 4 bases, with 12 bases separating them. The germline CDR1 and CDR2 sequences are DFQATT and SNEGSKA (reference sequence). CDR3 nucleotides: TGCAGTGCTAGTGTAGGGGTTTCCTATGGCTACACCTTC. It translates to CSASVGVSYGYTF.

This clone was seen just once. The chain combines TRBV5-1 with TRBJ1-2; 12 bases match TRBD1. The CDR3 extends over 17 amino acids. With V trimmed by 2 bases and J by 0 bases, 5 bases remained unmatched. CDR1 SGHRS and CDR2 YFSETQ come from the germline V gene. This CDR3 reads CASSLRDRGQANYGYTF. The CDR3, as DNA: TGCGCCAGCAGCTTAAGGGACAGGGGGCAAGCTAACTATGGCTACACCTTC.

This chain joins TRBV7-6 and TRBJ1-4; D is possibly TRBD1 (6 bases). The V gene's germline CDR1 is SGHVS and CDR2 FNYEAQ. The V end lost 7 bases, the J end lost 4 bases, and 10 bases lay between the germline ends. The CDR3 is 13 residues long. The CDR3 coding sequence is TGTGCCAGCACCCAGGGGTATAATGAAAAACTGTTTTTT. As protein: CASTQGYNEKLFF. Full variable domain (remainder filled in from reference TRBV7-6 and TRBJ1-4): GAGVSQSPRYKVTKRGQDVALRCDPISGHVSLYWYRQALGQGPEFLTYFNYEAQQDKSGLPNDRFSAERPEGSISTLTIQRTEQRDSAMYRCASTQGYNEKLFFGSGTQLSVL.

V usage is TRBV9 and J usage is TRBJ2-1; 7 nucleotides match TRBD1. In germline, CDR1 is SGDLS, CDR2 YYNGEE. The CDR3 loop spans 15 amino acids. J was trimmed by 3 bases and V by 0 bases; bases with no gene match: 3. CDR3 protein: CASSVGQGVYNEQFF. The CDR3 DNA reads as TGTGCCAGCAGCGTAGGGCAGGGGGTCTACAATGAGCAGTTCTTC.

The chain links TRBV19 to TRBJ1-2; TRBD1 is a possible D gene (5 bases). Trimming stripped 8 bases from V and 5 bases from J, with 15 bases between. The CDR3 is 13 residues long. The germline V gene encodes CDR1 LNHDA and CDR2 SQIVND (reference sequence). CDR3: CASRWDVAYGYTF. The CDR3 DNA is TGTGCCAGTCGCTGGGACGTCGCGTATGGCTACACCTTC. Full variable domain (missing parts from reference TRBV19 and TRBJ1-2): DGGITQSPKYLFRKEGQNVTLSCEQNLNHDAMYWYRQDPGQGLRLIYYSQIVNDFQKGDIAEGYSVSREKKESFPLTVTSAQKNPTAFYLCASRWDVAYGYTFGSGTRLTVV.

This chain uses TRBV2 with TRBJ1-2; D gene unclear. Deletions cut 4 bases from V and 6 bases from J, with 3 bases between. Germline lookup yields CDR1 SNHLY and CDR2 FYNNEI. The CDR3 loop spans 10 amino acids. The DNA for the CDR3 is TGTGCCAGCAGTGCTCATGGCTACACCTTC. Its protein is CASSAHGYTF.

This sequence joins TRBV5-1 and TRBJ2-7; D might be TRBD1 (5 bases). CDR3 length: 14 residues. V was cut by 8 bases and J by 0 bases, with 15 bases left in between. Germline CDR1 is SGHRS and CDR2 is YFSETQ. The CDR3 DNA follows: TGCGCCAGACCGGTGGGGCGCAGCTCCTACGAGCAGTACTTC. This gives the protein CARPVGRSSYEQYF.

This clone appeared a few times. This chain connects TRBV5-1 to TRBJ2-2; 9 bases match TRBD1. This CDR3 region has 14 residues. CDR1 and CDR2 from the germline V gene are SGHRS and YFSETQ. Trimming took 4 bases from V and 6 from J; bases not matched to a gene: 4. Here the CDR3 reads CASSRTGESGELFF. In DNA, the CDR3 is TGCGCCAGCAGCAGGACAGGGGAATCCGGGGAGCTGTTTTTT. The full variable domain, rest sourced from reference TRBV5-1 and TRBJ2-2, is KAGVTQTPRYLIKTRGQQVTLSCSPISGHRSVSWYQQTPGQGLQFLFEYFSETQRNKGNFPGRFSGRQFSNSRSEMNVSTLELGDSALYLCASSRTGESGELFFGEGSRLTVL.

Here the CDR3 reads CASSESYEQFF. Here the CDR3 DNA reads TGTGCCAGCAGTGAATCATATGAGCAGTTCTTC. The chain joins TRBV25-1 to TRBJ2-1; D ambiguous. The V end lost 1 base, the J end lost 8 bases, and 3 bases lay between the germline ends. There are 11 residues in the CDR3. Germline V gives CDR1 MGHDK, CDR2 SYGVNS.